The sequence of this T cell receptor (beta chain) was determined in a study of cytomegalovirus exposure and HLA in healthy donors. The CDR3 loop spans 15 amino acids. V shed 5 bases and J 0 bases; nucleotides not matched to a gene: 4. Germline V gene lookup returns CDR1 PRHDT and CDR2 FYEKMQ (reference sequence). The study ran its PCR with 60 Vbeta and 13 Jbeta primers. TCRdb's copy holds only in-frame clones and misses some; the assay was immunoSEQ multiplex PCR. The sample lists fewer than 180,000 clones; 55% to 80% were seen once. This receptor was obtained from a woman aged 55-70 years in good health and CMV-seropositive. The chain joins TRBV13 to TRBJ2-3; TRBD1 agrees at 8 bases. Material: PBMCs. The DNA of the CDR3 is TGTGCCAGCAGCCCCAGGGGGCCGAGCACAGATACGCAGTATTTT. This codes for CASSPRGPSTDTQYF.